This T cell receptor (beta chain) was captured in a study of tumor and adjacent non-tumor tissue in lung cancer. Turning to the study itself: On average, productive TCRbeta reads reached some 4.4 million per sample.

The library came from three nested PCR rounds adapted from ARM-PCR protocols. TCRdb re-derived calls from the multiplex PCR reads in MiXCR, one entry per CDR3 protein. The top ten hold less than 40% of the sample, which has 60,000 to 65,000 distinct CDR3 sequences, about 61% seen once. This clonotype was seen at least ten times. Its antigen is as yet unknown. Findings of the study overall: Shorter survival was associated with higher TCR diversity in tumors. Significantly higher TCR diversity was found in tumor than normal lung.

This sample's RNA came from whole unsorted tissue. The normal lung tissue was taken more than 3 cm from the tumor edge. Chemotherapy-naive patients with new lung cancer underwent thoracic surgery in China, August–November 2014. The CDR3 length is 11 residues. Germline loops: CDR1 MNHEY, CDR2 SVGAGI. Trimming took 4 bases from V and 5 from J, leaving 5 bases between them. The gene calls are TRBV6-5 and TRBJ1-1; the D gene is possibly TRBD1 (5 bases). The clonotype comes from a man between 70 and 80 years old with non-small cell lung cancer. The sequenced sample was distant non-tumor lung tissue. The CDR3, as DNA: TGTGCCAGCAGTTGGGGGACTGAAGCTTTCTTT. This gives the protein CASSWGTEAFF.